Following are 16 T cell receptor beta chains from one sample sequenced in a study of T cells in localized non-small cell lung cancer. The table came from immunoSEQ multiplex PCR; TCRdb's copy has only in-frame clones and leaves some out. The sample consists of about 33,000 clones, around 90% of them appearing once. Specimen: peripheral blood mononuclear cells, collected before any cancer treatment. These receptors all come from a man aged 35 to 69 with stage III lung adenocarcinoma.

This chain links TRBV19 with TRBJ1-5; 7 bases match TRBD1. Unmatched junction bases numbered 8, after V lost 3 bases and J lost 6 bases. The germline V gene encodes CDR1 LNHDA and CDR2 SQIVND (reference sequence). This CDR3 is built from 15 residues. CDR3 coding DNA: TGTGCCAGTAGTATTCAGGCAGGGGGGCGTCAGCCCCAGCATTTT. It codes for CASSIQAGGRQPQHF. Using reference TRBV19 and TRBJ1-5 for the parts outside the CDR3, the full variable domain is DGGITQSPKYLFRKEGQNVTLSCEQNLNHDAMYWYRQDPGQGLRLIYYSQIVNDFQKGDIAEGYSVSREKKESFPLTVTSAQKNPTAFYLCASSIQAGGRQPQHFGDGTRLSIL.

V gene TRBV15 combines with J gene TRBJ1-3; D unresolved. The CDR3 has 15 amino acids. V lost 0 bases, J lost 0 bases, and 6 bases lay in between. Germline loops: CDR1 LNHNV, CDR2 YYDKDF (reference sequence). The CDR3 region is CATSRDIISGNTIYF. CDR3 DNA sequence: TGTGCCACCAGCAGAGATATAATCTCTGGAAACACCATATATTTT.

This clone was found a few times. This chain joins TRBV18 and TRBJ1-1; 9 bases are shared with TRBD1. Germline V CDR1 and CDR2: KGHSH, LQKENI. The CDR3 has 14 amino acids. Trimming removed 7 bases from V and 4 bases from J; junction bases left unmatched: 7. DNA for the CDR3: TGTGCCAGCTGTACAGGGGGCTTGGGCACTGAAGCTTTCTTT. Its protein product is CASCTGGLGTEAFF.

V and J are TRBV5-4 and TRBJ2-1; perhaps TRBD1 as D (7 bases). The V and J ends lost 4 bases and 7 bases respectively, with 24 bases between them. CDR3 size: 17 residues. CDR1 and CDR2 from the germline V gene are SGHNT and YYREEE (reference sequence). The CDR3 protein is CASSTDAGQPFLNEQFF. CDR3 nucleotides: TGTGCCAGCAGCACAGATGCGGGACAGCCCTTTTTGAATGAGCAGTTCTTC.

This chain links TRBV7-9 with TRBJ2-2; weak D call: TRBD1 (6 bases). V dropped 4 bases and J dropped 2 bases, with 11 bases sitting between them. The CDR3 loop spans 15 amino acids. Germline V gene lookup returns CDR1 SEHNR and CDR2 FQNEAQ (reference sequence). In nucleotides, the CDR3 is TGTGCCAGCAGCTCCCGGGACATTAACACCGGGGAGCTGTTTTTT. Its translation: CASSSRDINTGELFF.

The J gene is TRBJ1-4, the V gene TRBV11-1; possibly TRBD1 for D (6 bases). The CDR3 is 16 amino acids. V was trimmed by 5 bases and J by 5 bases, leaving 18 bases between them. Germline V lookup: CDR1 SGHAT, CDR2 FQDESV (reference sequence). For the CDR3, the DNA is TGTGCCAGCAGCACGGGACAAGGACTACTAAATGAAAAACTGTTTTTT. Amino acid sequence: CASSTGQGLLNEKLFF.

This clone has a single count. The CDR3 loop is CASSLAGHPTGGNTIYF. For the CDR3, the DNA is TGTGCCAGCAGCTTAGCCGGTCATCCTACGGGGGGAAACACCATATATTTT. The chain combines TRBV7-2 with TRBJ1-3; no clear D gene. CDR1 and CDR2 from the germline V gene are SGHTA and FQGNSA. The V end was cut by 0 bases, the J end by 4 bases, with 16 bases between. The CDR3 loop spans 17 amino acids. The whole variable domain, filled in from reference TRBV7-2 and TRBJ1-3, reads GAGVSQSPSNKVTEKGKDVELRCDPISGHTALYWYRQSLGQGLEFLIYFQGNSAPDKSGLPSDRFSAERTGGSVSTLTIQRTQQEDSAVYLCASSLAGHPTGGNTIYFGEGSWLTVV.

As DNA, the CDR3 is TGTGCCAGTAGTATAGTACCAGGGTCTTTCCCCTACGAGCAGTACTTC. Amino acid sequence: CASSIVPGSFPYEQYF. The genes are TRBV19 and TRBJ2-7; possibly TRBD1 for D (5 bases). Germline V lookup: CDR1 LNHDA, CDR2 SQIVND (reference sequence). Deletions cut 1 base from V and 2 bases from J, with 15 bases between. The CDR3 extends over 16 amino acids.

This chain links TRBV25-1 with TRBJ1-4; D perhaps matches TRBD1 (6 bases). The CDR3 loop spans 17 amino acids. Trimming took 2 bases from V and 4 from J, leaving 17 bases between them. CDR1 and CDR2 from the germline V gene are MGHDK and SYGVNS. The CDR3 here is CASSEGRGGGGNEKLFF. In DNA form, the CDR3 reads TGTGCCAGCAGTGAAGGTAGGGGGGGAGGGGGTAATGAAAAACTGTTTTTT.

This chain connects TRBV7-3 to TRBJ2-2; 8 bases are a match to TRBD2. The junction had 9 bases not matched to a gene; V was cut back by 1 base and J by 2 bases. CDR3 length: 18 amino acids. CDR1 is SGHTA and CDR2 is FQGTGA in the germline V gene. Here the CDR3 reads CASSLSGRSGGNTGELFF. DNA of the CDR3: TGTGCCAGCAGCTTAAGTGGGCGGAGCGGGGGAAACACCGGGGAGCTGTTTTTT. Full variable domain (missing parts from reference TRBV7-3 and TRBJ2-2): GAGVSQTPSNKVTEKGKYVELRCDPISGHTALYWYRQSLGQGPEFLIYFQGTGAADDSGLPNDRFFAVRPEGSVSTLKIQRTERGDSAVYLCASSLSGRSGGNTGELFFGEGSRLTVL.

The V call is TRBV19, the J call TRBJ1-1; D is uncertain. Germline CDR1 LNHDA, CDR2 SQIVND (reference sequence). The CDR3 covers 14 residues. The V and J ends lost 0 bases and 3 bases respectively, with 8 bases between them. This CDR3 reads CASSIDRTYTEAFF. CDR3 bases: TGTGCCAGTAGTATAGATAGGACCTACACTGAAGCTTTCTTT.

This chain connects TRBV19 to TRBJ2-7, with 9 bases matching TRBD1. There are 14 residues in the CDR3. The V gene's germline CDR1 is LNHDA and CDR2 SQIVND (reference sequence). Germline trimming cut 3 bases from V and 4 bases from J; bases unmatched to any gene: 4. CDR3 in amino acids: CASSIHGQGYEQYF. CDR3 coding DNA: TGTGCCAGTAGTATCCACGGACAGGGGTACGAGCAGTACTTC.

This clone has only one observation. The CDR3 here is CASSIDGTGKGNIQYF. The CDR3 coding sequence is TGTGCCAGTAGTATAGATGGGACAGGGAAGGGAAACATTCAGTACTTC. V is TRBV19 and J is TRBJ2-4; 9 nucleotides line up with TRBD1. After removal of 0 bases from V and 6 bases from J, the junction contained 6 bases not matched to a gene. The CDR3 sequence is 16 residues long. Germline assignment: CDR1 LNHDA and CDR2 SQIVND (reference sequence).

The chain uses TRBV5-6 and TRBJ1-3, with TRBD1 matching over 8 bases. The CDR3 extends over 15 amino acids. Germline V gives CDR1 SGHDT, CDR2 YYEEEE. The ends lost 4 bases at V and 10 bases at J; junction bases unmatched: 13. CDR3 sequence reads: CASSTPTGESYTIYF. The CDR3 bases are TGTGCCAGCAGCACCCCGACAGGGGAATCTTATACCATATATTTT. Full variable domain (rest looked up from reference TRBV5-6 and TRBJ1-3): DAGVTQSPTHLIKTRGQQVTLRCSPKSGHDTVSWYQQALGQGPQFIFQYYEEEERQRGNFPDRFSGHQFPNYSSELNVNALLLGDSALYLCASSTPTGESYTIYFGEGSWLTVV.

The CDR3 DNA reads as TGTGCCAGCAGTTTCCTAACAGGGGACAATGAGCAGTTCTTC. Translation: CASSFLTGDNEQFF. The rearrangement uses TRBV28 and TRBJ2-1; 7 nucleotides agree with TRBD1. Germline loops: CDR1 MDHEN, CDR2 SYDVKM. The CDR3 totals 14 residues. J was trimmed by 5 bases and V by 3 bases; bases with no gene match: 4.

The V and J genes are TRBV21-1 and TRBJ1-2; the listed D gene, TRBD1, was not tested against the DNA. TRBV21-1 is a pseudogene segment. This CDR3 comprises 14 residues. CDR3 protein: CASSARQGCYGYTF. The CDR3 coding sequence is TGTGCCAGCAGCGCTCGACAGGGTTGTTATGGCTACACCTTC.